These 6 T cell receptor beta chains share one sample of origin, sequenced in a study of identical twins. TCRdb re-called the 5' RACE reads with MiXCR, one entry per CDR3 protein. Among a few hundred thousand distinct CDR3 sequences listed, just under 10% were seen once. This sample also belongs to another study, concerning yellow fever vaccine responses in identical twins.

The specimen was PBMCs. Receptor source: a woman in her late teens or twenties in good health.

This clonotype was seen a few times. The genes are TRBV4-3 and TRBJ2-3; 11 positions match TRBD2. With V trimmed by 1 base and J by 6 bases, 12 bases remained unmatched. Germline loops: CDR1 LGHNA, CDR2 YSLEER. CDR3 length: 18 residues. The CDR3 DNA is TGCGCCAGCAGCCAAGGAGGGCATAGCGGGAGGGCCGCGGATACGCAGTATTTT. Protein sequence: CASSQGGHSGRAADTQYF.

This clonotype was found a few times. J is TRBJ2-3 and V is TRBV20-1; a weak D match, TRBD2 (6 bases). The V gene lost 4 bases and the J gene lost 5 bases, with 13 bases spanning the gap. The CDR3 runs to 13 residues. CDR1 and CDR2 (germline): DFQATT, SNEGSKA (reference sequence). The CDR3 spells CSAILAGLDTQYF. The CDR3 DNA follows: TGCAGTGCTATCCTGGCGGGGCTAGATACGCAGTATTTT.

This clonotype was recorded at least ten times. The CDR3 here is CASSWGGREETQYF. CDR3 coding DNA: TGTGCCAGCAGTTGGGGGGGCAGGGAAGAGACCCAGTACTTC. The chain has TRBV12-3 or TRBV12-4 and TRBJ2-5, with TRBD2 as a possible D gene (7 bases). The CDR3 length is 14 residues. V lost 4 bases, J lost 3 bases, and 12 bases lay in between.

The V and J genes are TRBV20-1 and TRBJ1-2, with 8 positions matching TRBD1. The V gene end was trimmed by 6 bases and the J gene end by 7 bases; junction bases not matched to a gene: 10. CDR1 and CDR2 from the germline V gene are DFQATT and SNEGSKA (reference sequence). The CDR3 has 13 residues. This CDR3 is CSAPPDREGGYTF. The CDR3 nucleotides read TGCAGTGCCCCCCCGGACAGGGAAGGTGGCTACACCTTC.

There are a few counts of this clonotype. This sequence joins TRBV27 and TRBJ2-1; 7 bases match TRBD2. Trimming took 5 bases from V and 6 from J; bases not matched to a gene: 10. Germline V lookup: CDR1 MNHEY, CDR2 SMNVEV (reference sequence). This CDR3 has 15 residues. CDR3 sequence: CASSPSGGWFNEQFF. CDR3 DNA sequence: TGTGCCAGCAGTCCCTCGGGGGGTTGGTTCAATGAGCAGTTCTTC.

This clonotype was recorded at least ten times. As DNA, the CDR3 is TGTGCCAGCAGTGACGAGGGTGCTAGCTCAGATACGCAGTATTTT. Its protein product is CASSDEGASSDTQYF. This sequence joins TRBV6-4 and TRBJ2-3; a weak D match, TRBD2 (5 bases). Germline values: CDR1 MRHNA, CDR2 SNTAGT. The CDR3 length is 15 residues. V dropped 2 bases and J dropped 4 bases, with 13 bases sitting between them.